This TCR beta chain was obtained from a study of T cell changes during pregnancy in multiple sclerosis. Losses at the gene ends were 4 bases for V and 1 base for J; bases not matched to a gene: 5. Germline CDR1 and CDR2: SGHAT and FQNNGV. This CDR3 contains 15 residues. Clones were sequenced by immunoSEQ multiplex PCR, and TCRdb holds only the in-frame ones, with some missing. The sample has tens of thousands of clones, over 85% seen once. The TCR sequence derives from a female donor with multiple sclerosis, enrolled in a pregnancy study. The gene calls are TRBV11-2 and TRBJ1-1; 8 bases line up with TRBD1. This specimen consisted of CD4+ T cells from peripheral blood mononuclear cells, obtained before pregnancy. The chain's CDR3 is CASSSGTGGNTEAFF. The CDR3 coding sequence is TGTGCCAGCAGCTCGGGGACAGGAGGGAACACTGAAGCTTTCTTT.